A single sample gave rise to the 15 T cell receptor beta chains below, sequenced in a study of blood T cell repertoires in COVID-19. Sequencing was performed with immunoSEQ multiplex PCR; in TCRdb, only in-frame clones are kept and a portion is missing. The profile shows 60,000 to 65,000 clones, more than 75% of them singletons. The sample was peripheral blood. The receptors derive from a human donor in a cohort sampled during active COVID-19.

The genes are TRBV5-4 and TRBJ2-7; tentatively, D is TRBD2 (6 bases). V was clipped by 3 bases and J by 4 bases, with 14 bases between them. Germline assignment: CDR1 SGHNT and CDR2 YYREEE (reference sequence). This CDR3 has 14 residues. The CDR3 bases are TGTGCCAGCAGCTCCGGGACTGGCCTATACGAGCAGTACTTC. As protein: CASSSGTGLYEQYF.

This chain links TRBV6-5 with TRBJ2-7, with 10 positions matching TRBD2. Germline CDR1 is MNHEY and CDR2 is SVGAGI. This CDR3 spans 15 amino acids. The V gene end was trimmed by 3 bases and the J gene end by 5 bases; junction bases not matched to a gene: 7. This CDR3 is CASSYSGGQGNEQYF. The DNA of the CDR3 is TGTGCCAGCAGTTATAGCGGGGGGCAGGGAAACGAGCAGTACTTC.

The V call is TRBV15, the J call TRBJ2-3, with 10 nucleotides matching TRBD2. The V gene's germline CDR1 is LNHNV and CDR2 YYDKDF (reference sequence). The length of the CDR3 is 16 residues. Trimming removed 1 base from V and 2 bases from J; junction bases left unmatched: 3. The CDR3 region has the DNA TGTGCCACCAGCAGAGGTACTAGCGGGGACACAGATACGCAGTATTTT. Translating gives CATSRGTSGDTDTQYF.

The J gene is TRBJ2-3, the V gene TRBV6-4; weak D call: TRBD2 (6 bases). Germline values: CDR1 MRHNA, CDR2 SNTAGT. Trimming removed 0 bases at V and 6 bases at J, with 10 bases between. The CDR3 extends over 14 amino acids. The CDR3 DNA reads as TGTGCCAGCAGTGACTCGGGACTGCGGGATACGCAGTATTTT. It is translated as CASSDSGLRDTQYF.

The chain links TRBV30 to TRBJ2-1; tentatively, D is TRBD1 (7 bases). Germline V lookup: CDR1 GTSNPN, CDR2 SVGIG (reference sequence). This CDR3 comprises 14 residues. V lost 5 bases and J lost 6, with 17 bases in between. CDR3 DNA: TGTGCCTGGGCGACAGGGACTCCCGGCAATGAGCAGTTCTTC. This sequence encodes CAWATGTPGNEQFF.

J is TRBJ2-2 and V is TRBV29-1; TRBD1 is a possible D gene (6 bases). Looked up from germline, CDR1 is SQVTM and CDR2 is ANQGSEA. Trimming removed 7 bases at V and 3 bases at J, with 12 bases between. The CDR3 contains 13 residues. The CDR3: CSATGLDTGELFF. The CDR3, as DNA: TGCAGCGCCACAGGGTTAGACACCGGGGAGCTGTTTTTT.

This clone was seen a few times. V and J are TRBV9 and TRBJ1-6, with D perhaps matching TRBD1 (5 bases). CDR1 SGDLS and CDR2 YYNGEE come from the germline V gene. The CDR3 extends over 14 amino acids. Trimming stripped 0 bases from V and 4 bases from J, with 5 bases between. This CDR3 reads CASSVGQYNSPLHF. The DNA of the CDR3 is TGTGCCAGCAGCGTAGGACAGTATAATTCACCCCTCCACTTT.

This chain connects TRBV6-2 or TRBV6-3 to TRBJ2-1, with no clear D. The CDR3 consists of 11 residues. Between the trimmed V and J ends, which lost 2 bases and 15 bases, there was a span of 11 bases. Germline V gene lookup returns CDR1 MNHEY and CDR2 SVGEGT. The CDR3 spells CASSYPPEWFF. The CDR3 DNA sequence: TGTGCCAGCAGTTACCCTCCCGAGTGGTTCTTC.

This clone was counted between two and nine times. This chain links TRBV7-2 with TRBJ2-5, with TRBD2 identical over 7 bases. The CDR3 is made up of 14 amino acids. CDR1 is SGHTA, CDR2 FQGNSA, per germline. Trimming at V came to 6 bases and at J to 5 bases, leaving 9 bases not matched to a gene. The CDR3: CASRAGGGGETQYF. CDR3 in DNA: TGTGCCAGCAGGGCGGGCGGGGGAGGCGAGACCCAGTACTTC. Complete variable domain (other parts from reference TRBV7-2 and TRBJ2-5): GAGVSQSPSNKVTEKGKDVELRCDPISGHTALYWYRQSLGQGLEFLIYFQGNSAPDKSGLPSDRFSAERTGGSVSTLTIQRTQQEDSAVYLCASRAGGGGETQYFGPGTRLLVL.

The chain joins TRBV5-4 to TRBJ1-1, with TRBD1 matching over 10 bases. The germline CDR1 and CDR2 sequences are SGHNT and YYREEE (reference sequence). V was pared by 2 bases and J by 4 bases, with 8 bases of the junction left unmatched. The CDR3 has 16 amino acids. This chain's CDR3 is CASSLAGQGRSTEAFF. The CDR3 DNA reads TGTGCCAGCAGCTTAGCGGGACAGGGGAGGAGCACTGAAGCTTTCTTT.

This clone was observed many times. This sequence joins TRBV4-1 and TRBJ1-2; 8 positions agree with TRBD1. This CDR3 has 15 amino acids. Germline CDR1 is MGHRA and CDR2 is YSYEKL. V was clipped by 1 base and J by 7 bases; unmatched bases: 8. The chain's CDR3 is CASSQGTAGGIGYTF. For the CDR3, the DNA is TGCGCCAGCAGCCAAGGGACCGCAGGGGGCATTGGCTACACCTTC.

The rearrangement links TRBV7-9 to TRBJ1-2; D unclear. There are 12 residues in the CDR3. Germline CDR1 is SEHNR and CDR2 is FQNEAQ (reference sequence). V shed 1 base and J shed 6 bases, with 6 bases lying between them. The CDR3 bases are TGTGCCAGCAGCTTAGGGCCCGATGGCTACACCTTC. It is translated as CASSLGPDGYTF.

V usage is TRBV10-3 and J usage is TRBJ2-7, with TRBD2 matching 11 bases. Germline-derived CDR1 and CDR2 are ENHRY and SYGVKD. Trimming took 6 bases from V and 3 from J; bases not matched to a gene: 1. The CDR3 is 13 residues long. The CDR3 nucleotides read TGTGCCATCAGAGGACTAGCGGGCTACGAGCAGTACTTC. Translating it yields CAIRGLAGYEQYF.

V usage is TRBV30 and J usage is TRBJ2-5, with D tentatively TRBD1 (7 bases). Germline V lookup: CDR1 GTSNPN, CDR2 SVGIG (reference sequence). CDR3 size: 11 residues. Trimming cost V 2 bases and J 9 bases, with 10 bases left between them. This CDR3 reads CAWSTGEAQYF. CDR3 DNA: TGTGCCTGGAGTACAGGGGAGGCCCAGTACTTC. Full variable domain (missing parts from reference TRBV30 and TRBJ2-5): SQTIHQWPATLVQPVGSPLSLECTVEGTSNPNLYWYRQAAGRGLQLLFYSVGIGQISSEVPQNLSASRPQDRQFILSSKKLLLSDSGFYLCAWSTGEAQYFGPGTRLLVL.

V gene TRBV6-1 combines with J gene TRBJ1-3; no clear D. Germline CDR1 reads MNHNS; CDR2 reads SASEGT. Trimming shortened V by 2 bases and J by 3 bases, and 2 bases separated the two germline ends. CDR3 size: 12 residues. Here the CDR3 DNA reads TGTGCCAGCAGTGAACGTGGAAACACCATATATTTT. Translated: CASSERGNTIYF.